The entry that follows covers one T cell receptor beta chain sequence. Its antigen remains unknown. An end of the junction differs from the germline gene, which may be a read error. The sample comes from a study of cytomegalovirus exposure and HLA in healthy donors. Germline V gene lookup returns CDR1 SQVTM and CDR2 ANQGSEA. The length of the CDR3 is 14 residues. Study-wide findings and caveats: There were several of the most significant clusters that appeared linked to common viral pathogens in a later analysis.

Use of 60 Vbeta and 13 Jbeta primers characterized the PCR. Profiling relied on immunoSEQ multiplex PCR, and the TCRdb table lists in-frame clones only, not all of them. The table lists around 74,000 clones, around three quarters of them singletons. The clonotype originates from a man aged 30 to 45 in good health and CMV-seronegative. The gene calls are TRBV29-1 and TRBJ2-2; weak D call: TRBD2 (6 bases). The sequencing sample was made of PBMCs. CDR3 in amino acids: CSVAASVLAGGLFF. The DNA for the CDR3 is TGCAGCGTTGCTGCCAGTGTTCTGGCCGGGGGGCTGTTTTTT.